This is a list of T cell receptor beta chains from one sample in a study of shared clonotypes between healthy human individuals. Using immunoSEQ multiplex PCR, the repertoire was profiled, and TCRdb retains in-frame clones only, with some absent. The repertoire holds roughly 2 million clones, with about 95% as singletons. The sample comprised naive CD8+ T cells sorted from blood. The origin of the receptors is a man in his late teens or twenties in good health. CDR3s include the opening cysteine and the closing phenylalanine or tryptophan. A D gene is named only where the DNA matches it firmly.

d_call | v_call | cdr3_aa
- | TRBV6-6 | CASSHPSRGGETQYF
- | TRBV7-2 | CASSFTNSRTDTQYF
- | TRBV30 | CAWSVGAGVYGYTF
- | TRBV13 | CASSLRLALNNEQFF
- | TRBV9 | CASSAPTDTEAFF
TRBD1 | TRBV6-5 | CASSYGGTGQYF
TRBD1 | TRBV7-9 | CASSSQGAGELFF
TRBD1 | TRBV11-2 | CASSLDRGRNEQFF
TRBD1 | TRBV30 | CAWSVIGTAPGGYTF
TRBD1 | TRBV2 | CASSEDPGGTGELFF
- | TRBV30 | CAWSVKTNTLYEQYF
TRBD2 | TRBV6-1 | CASSENPASGTYEQYF
- | TRBV13 | CASSLAGHFYEQYF
- | TRBV28 | CASKGRETQYF
- | TRBV9 | CASSVGSLLYPEDTQYF
TRBD2 | TRBV4-1 | CASSQGTSGTYEQYF
TRBD2 | TRBV7-7 | CASSLGAGVHEQFF
TRBD1 | TRBV14 | CASSQDPWTGSNYEQYF
TRBD1 | TRBV2 | CASEPGTASYEQYF
- | TRBV11-2 | CASSPHWGDSWSSPLHF
- | TRBV14 | CASSQMGGNEKLFF
TRBD2 | TRBV10-2 | CASSELGLAYEQYF
TRBD2 | TRBV15 | CATLTSGSYNEQFF
- | TRBV29-1 | CSGQRGGEQYF
- | TRBV2 | CAWGVLGDTEAFF
- | TRBV7-9 | CASSLLDRTNTGELFF
- | TRBV27 | CASSLWQGPYEQYF
- | TRBV19 | CASSIPGTGSYEQYF
TRBD2 | TRBV5-1 | CASGLAGTEQYF